This T cell receptor (beta chain) was found in a study of blood T cell repertoires in COVID-19. The assay was immunoSEQ multiplex PCR, and TCRdb's table has in-frame clones only and misses some. The sample holds 200,000 to 250,000 clones, about 88% seen once. Germline lookup yields CDR1 MGHDK and CDR2 SYGVNS. CDR3 length equals 16 residues. V lost 8 bases and J lost 2, with 20 bases in between. Material: peripheral blood. This sequence was found in a man between 60 and 75 years old with acute or convalescent COVID-19. The chain is built from TRBV25-1 and TRBJ2-3; a weak D match, TRBD2 (5 bases). The CDR3 coding sequence is TGTGCCAGCTCCCCACGGGGTCAATCTTCCACAGATACGCAGTATTTT. Residues: CASSPRGQSSTDTQYF. Supplemented by reference TRBV25-1 and TRBJ2-3, the full variable domain reads EADIYQTPRYLVIGTGKKITLECSQTMGHDKMYWYQQDPGMELHLIHYSYGVNSTEKGDLSSESTVSRIRTEHFPLTLESARPSHTSQYLCASSPRGQSSTDTQYFGPGTRLTVL.